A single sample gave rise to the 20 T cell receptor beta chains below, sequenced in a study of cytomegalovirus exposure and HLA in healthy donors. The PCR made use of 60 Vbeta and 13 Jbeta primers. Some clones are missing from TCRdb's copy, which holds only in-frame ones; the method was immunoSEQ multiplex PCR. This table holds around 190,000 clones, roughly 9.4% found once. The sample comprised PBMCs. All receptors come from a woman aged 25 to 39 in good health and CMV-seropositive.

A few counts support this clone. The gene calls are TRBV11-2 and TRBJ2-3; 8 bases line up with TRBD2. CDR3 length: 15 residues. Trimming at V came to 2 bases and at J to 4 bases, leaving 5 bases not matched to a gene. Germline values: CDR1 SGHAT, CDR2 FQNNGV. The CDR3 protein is CASSLTSGSPDTQYF. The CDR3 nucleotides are TGTGCCAGCAGCTTAACCAGCGGGAGCCCAGATACGCAGTATTTT.

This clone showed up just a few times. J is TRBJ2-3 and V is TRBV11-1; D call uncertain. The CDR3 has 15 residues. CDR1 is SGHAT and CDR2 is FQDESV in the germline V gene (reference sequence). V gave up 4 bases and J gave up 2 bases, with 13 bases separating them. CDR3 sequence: CASSSPSGHTDTQYF. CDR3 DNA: TGTGCCAGCAGCTCCCCCTCGGGTCACACAGATACGCAGTATTTT. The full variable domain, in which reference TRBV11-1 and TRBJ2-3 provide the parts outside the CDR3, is EAEVAQSPRYKITEKSQAVAFWCDPISGHATLYWYRQILGQGPELLVQFQDESVVDDSQLPKDRFSAERLKGVDSTLKIQPAELGDSAMYLCASSSPSGHTDTQYFGPGTRLTVL.

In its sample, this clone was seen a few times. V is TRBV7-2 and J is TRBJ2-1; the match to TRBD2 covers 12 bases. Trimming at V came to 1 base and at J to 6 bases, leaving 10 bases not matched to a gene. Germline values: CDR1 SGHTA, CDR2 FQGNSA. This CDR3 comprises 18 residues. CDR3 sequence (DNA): TGTGCCAGCAGCTTAGGGCTAGCGGGAGGGCGGGCAGGCAATGAGCAGTTCTTC. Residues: CASSLGLAGGRAGNEQFF.

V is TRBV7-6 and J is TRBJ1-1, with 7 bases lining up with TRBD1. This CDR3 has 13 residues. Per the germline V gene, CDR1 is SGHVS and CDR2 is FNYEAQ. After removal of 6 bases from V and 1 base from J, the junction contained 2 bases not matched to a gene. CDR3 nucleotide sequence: TGTGCCAGCAGACAGGGGCGGAACACTGAAGCTTTCTTT. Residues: CASRQGRNTEAFF.

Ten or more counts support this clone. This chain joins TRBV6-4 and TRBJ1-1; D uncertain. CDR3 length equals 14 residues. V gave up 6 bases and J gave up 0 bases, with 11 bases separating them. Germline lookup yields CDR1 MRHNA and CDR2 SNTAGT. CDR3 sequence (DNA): TGTGCCAGCAGGGACCTAAATTTGAACACTGAAGCTTTCTTT. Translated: CASRDLNLNTEAFF.

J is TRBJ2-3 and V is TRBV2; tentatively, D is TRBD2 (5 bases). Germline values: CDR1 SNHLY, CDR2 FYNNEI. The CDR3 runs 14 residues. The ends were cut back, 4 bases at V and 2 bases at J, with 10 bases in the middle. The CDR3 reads CASSVQRFTDTQYF. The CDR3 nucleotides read TGTGCCAGCAGTGTACAGCGGTTCACAGATACGCAGTATTTT.

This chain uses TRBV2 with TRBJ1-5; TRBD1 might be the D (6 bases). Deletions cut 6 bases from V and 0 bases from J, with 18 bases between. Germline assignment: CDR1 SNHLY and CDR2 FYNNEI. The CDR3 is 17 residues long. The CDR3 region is CASSVPGTHYSNQPQHF. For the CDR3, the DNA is TGTGCCAGCAGCGTACCAGGGACACATTATAGCAATCAGCCCCAGCATTTT.

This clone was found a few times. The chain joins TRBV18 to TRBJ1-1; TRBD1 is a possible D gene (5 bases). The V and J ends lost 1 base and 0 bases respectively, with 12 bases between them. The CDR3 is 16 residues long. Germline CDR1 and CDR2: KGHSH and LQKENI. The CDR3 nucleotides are TGTGCCAGCTCACCACGGGGCTACAGCATGAACACTGAAGCTTTCTTT. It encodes CASSPRGYSMNTEAFF.

The CDR3 protein is CASSLGQGGNTIYF. The CDR3 DNA reads TGCGCCAGCAGCTTGGGACAGGGTGGAAACACCATATATTTT. This sequence joins TRBV5-1 and TRBJ1-3; TRBD1 matches 7 bases. The CDR3 consists of 14 residues. With V trimmed by 0 bases and J by 3 bases, 0 bases remained unmatched. Looked up from germline, CDR1 is SGHRS and CDR2 is YFSETQ.

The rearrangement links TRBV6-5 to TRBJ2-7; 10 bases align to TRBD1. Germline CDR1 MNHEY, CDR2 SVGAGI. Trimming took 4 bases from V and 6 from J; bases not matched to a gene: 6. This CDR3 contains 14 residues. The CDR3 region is CASSSGTGASEQYF. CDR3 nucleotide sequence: TGTGCCAGCAGTTCCGGGACAGGGGCCTCCGAGCAGTACTTC.

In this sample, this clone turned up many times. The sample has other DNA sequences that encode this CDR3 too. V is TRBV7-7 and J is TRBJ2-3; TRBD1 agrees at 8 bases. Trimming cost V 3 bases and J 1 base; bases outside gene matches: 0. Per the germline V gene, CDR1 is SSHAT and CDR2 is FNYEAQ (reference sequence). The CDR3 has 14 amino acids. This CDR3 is CASSLTGGTDTQYF. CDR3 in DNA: TGTGCCAGCAGCTTGACAGGGGGCACAGATACGCAGTATTTT.

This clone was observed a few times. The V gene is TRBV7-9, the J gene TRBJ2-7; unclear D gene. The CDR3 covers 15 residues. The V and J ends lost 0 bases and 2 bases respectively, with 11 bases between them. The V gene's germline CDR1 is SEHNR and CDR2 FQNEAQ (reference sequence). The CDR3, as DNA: TGTGCCAGCAGCTTAGCGGGTCGAGGCGCCTACGAGCAGTACTTC. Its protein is CASSLAGRGAYEQYF.

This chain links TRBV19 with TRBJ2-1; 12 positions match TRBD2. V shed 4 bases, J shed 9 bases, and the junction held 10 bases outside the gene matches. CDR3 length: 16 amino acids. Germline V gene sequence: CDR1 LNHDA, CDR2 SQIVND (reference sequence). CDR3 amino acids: CASSTPTSGRVTEQFF. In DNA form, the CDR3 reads TGTGCCAGTAGTACCCCGACTAGCGGGAGAGTTACTGAGCAGTTCTTC.

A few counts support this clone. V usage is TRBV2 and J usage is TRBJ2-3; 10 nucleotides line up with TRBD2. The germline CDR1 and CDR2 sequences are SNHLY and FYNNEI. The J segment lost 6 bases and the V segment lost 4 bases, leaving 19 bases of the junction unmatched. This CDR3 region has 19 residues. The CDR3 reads CASSGRTWPGLAAGDTQYF. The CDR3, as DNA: TGTGCCAGCAGTGGGAGGACTTGGCCCGGACTAGCGGCAGGGGATACGCAGTATTTT.

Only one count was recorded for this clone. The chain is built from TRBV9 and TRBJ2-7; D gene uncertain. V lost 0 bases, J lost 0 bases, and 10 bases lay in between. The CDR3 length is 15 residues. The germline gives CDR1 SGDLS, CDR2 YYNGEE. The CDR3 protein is CASSVGGFSSYEQYF. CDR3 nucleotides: TGTGCCAGCAGCGTAGGCGGATTCTCCTCCTACGAGCAGTACTTC.

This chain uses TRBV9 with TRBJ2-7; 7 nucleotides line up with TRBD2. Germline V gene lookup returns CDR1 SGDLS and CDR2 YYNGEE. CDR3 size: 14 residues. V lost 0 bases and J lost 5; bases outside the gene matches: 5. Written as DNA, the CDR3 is TGTGCCAGCAGCGTAGGACTAGCCGGCGACGAGCAGTACTTC. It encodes CASSVGLAGDEQYF.

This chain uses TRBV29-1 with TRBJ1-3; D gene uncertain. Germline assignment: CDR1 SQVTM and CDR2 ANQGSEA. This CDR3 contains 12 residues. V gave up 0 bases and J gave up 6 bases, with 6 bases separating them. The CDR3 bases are TGCAGCGTTGAAGATCCAGTAAACACCATATATTTT. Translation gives CSVEDPVNTIYF. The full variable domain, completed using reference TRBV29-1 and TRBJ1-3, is SAVISQKPSRDICQRGTSLTIQCQVDSQVTMMFWYRQQPGQSLTLIATANQGSEATYESGFVIDKFPISRPNLTFSTLTVSNMSPEDSSIYLCSVEDPVNTIYFGEGSWLTVV.

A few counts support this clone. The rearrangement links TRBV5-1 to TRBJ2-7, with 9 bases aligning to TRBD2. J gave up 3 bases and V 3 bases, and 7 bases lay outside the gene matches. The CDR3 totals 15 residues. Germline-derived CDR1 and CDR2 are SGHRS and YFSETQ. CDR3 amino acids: CASSSQTSGRYEQYF. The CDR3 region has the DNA TGCGCCAGCAGCTCGCAGACTAGCGGTCGCTACGAGCAGTACTTC.

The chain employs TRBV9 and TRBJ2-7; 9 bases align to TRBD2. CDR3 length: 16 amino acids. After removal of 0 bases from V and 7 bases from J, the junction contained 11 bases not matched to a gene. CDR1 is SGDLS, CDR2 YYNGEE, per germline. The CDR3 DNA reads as TGTGCCAGCAGCGTAGCTGCGGGAGGGCCTAAAATGGAGCAGTACTTC. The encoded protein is CASSVAAGGPKMEQYF.

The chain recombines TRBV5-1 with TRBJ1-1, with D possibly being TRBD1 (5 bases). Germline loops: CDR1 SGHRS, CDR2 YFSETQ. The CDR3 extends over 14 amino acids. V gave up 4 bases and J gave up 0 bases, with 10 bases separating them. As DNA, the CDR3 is TGCGCCAGCAGCCCAGGACACCTGAACACTGAAGCTTTCTTT. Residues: CASSPGHLNTEAFF.